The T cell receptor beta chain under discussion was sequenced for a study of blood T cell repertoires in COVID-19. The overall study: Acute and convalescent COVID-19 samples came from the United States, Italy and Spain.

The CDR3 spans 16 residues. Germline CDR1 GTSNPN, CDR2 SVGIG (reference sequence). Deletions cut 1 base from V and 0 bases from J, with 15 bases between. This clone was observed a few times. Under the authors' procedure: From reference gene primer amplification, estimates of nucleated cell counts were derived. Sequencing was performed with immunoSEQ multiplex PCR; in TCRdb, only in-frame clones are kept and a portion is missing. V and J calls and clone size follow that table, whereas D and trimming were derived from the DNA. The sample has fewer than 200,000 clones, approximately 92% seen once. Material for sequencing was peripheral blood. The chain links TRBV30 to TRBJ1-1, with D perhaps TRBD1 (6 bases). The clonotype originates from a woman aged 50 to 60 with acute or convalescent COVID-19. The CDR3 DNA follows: TGTGCCTGGAGTGGTCAAGGGGGAAACATGAACACTGAAGCTTTCTTT. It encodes CAWSGQGGNMNTEAFF.